One and the same sample provided the 7 T cell receptor beta chains below, sequenced in a study of blood T cell repertoires in COVID-19. Clones were sequenced by immunoSEQ multiplex PCR, and TCRdb holds only the in-frame ones, with some missing. The sample consists of around 160,000 clones, around four fifths of them appearing once. Specimen: peripheral blood. These receptors all stem from a woman aged 40 to 50 with active or convalescent COVID-19.

The chain combines TRBV12-3 or TRBV12-4 with TRBJ1-5; D gene ambiguous. With 0 bases removed from V and 7 bases from J, the gap between germline ends came to 7 bases. CDR3 length: 13 residues. CDR3 sequence: CASSLAGGQPQHF. CDR3 DNA sequence: TGTGCCAGCAGTTTAGCGGGAGGACAGCCCCAGCATTTT.

The chain has TRBV6-1 and TRBJ1-2; a possible D gene is TRBD1 (5 bases). Germline CDR1 reads MNHNS; CDR2 reads SASEGT. This CDR3 comprises 13 residues. Trimming cost V 2 bases and J 8 bases, with 12 bases left between them. This chain's CDR3 is CASSERGLWGYTF. DNA for the CDR3: TGTGCCAGCAGTGAAAGGGGATTATGGGGCTACACCTTC.

The chain is built from TRBV7-2 and TRBJ1-6; TRBD1 aligns across 7 bases. Germline V gene sequence: CDR1 SGHTA, CDR2 FQGNSA. The trim removed 5 bases at V and 8 bases at J, leaving 6 bases unmatched. The CDR3 contains 14 residues. CDR3 amino acids: CASSPAGGHSPLHF. The CDR3 coding sequence is TGTGCCAGCAGCCCCGCAGGGGGTCATTCACCCCTCCACTTT.

On this clone: Other DNA sequences within the sample encode an identical CDR3. Here the CDR3 DNA reads TGTGCCAGCAGCAGCCGGACAGTTAGCAATCAGCCCCAGCATTTT. This translates into CASSSRTVSNQPQHF. The gene calls are TRBV28 and TRBJ1-5; possible D gene TRBD1, 6 bases. The CDR3 is 15 amino acids. Germline V lookup: CDR1 MDHEN, CDR2 SYDVKM. V was shortened by 6 bases and J by 0 bases, with 12 bases between the two germline ends.

This chain links TRBV19 with TRBJ2-7; 9 bases are a match to TRBD1. Germline V gives CDR1 LNHDA, CDR2 SQIVND (reference sequence). The CDR3 is 16 residues long. V lost 5 bases and J lost 3; bases outside the gene matches: 11. Here the CDR3 DNA reads TGTGCCAGTAGTCCGCGTCGGACAGGGGTAGACTACGAGCAGTACTTC. Translating gives CASSPRRTGVDYEQYF.

The rearrangement joins TRBV29-1 to TRBJ1-2; D possibly corresponds to TRBD1 (6 bases). CDR1 is SQVTM and CDR2 is ANQGSEA in the germline V gene. CDR3 size: 15 residues. Deletions cut 5 bases from V and 5 bases from J, with 21 bases between. In nucleotides, the CDR3 is TGCAGCGTTCCCCTAGGGGGAACCCTTGGGTATGGCTACACCTTC. Encoded protein: CSVPLGGTLGYGYTF. Full variable domain (outside the CDR3, taken from reference TRBV29-1 and TRBJ1-2): SAVISQKPSRDICQRGTSLTIQCQVDSQVTMMFWYRQQPGQSLTLIATANQGSEATYESGFVIDKFPISRPNLTFSTLTVSNMSPEDSSIYLCSVPLGGTLGYGYTFGSGTRLTVV.

This clone was counted a single time. This chain joins TRBV30 and TRBJ1-6; D is undetermined. V was shortened by 4 bases and J by 9 bases, with 13 bases between the two germline ends. The CDR3 totals 13 residues. The germline gives CDR1 GTSNPN, CDR2 SVGIG (reference sequence). CDR3 region: CAWTHYGSSPLHF. The DNA of the CDR3 is TGTGCCTGGACTCACTATGGGAGTTCACCCCTCCACTTT.